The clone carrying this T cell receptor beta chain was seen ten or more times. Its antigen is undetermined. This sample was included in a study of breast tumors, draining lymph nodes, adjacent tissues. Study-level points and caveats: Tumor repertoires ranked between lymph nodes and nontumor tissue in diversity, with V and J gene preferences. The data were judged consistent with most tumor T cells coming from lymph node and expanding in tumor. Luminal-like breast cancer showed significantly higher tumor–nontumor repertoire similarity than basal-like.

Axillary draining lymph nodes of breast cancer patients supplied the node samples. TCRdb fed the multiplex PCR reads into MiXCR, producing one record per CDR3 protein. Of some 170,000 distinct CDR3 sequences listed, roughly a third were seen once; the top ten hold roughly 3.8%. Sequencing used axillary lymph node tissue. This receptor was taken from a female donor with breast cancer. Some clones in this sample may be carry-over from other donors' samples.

This chain's CDR3 is CASSLGQVMNEQFF. Here the CDR3 DNA reads TGCGCCAGCAGCTTGGGACAGGTCATGAATGAGCAGTTCTTC. The chain joins TRBV5-1 to TRBJ2-1, with a weak D call TRBD1 (6 bases). The germline V and J ends were trimmed by 0 bases and 7 bases, with 11 bases remaining between them. Germline loops: CDR1 SGHRS, CDR2 YFSETQ. The CDR3 has 14 amino acids.